One sample yielded the 21 T cell receptor beta chains listed below, sequenced in a study of shared clonotypes between healthy human individuals. TCRdb's copy holds only in-frame clones and misses some; the assay was immunoSEQ multiplex PCR. The repertoire holds fewer than 600,000 clones, with 77% as singletons. Source material: PBMCs. These TCRs come from a woman between 40 and 55 years old in good health. Some clones in this sample may be carry-over from other donors' samples.

The chain has TRBV19 and TRBJ2-7; TRBD1 might be the D (6 bases). The ends were cut back, 7 bases at V and 4 bases at J, with 17 bases in the middle. The CDR3 loop spans 14 amino acids. The germline gives CDR1 LNHDA, CDR2 SQIVND (reference sequence). The CDR3 sequence: CASKQAGVGYEQYF. The CDR3, as DNA: TGTGCCAGTAAGCAGGCAGGGGTTGGGTACGAGCAGTACTTC.

V gene TRBV7-2 combines with J gene TRBJ2-7, with D uncertain. The CDR3 length is 14 residues. In germline, CDR1 is SGHTA, CDR2 FQGNSA. V lost 5 bases and J 2 bases, leaving 13 bases between the germline ends. The CDR3 DNA follows: TGTGCCAGCAGCACCGACTCACTTACCTACGAGCAGTACTTC. This sequence encodes CASSTDSLTYEQYF.

The chain employs TRBV7-9 and TRBJ2-3, with TRBD2 matching over 11 bases. The CDR3 covers 17 residues. Per the germline V gene, CDR1 is SEHNR and CDR2 is FQNEAQ (reference sequence). Trimming at V came to 5 bases and at J to 2 bases, leaving 9 bases not matched to a gene. The chain's CDR3 is CASSPSTSGGPTDTQYF. The CDR3 DNA is TGTGCCAGCAGCCCTAGCACTAGCGGGGGTCCCACAGATACGCAGTATTTT. The variable domain in full, with the rest retrieved from reference TRBV7-9 and TRBJ2-3, is DTGVSQNPRHKITKRGQNVTFRCDPISEHNRLYWYRQTLGQGPEFLTYFQNEAQLEKSRLLSDRFSAERPKGSFSTLEIQRTEQGDSAMYLCASSPSTSGGPTDTQYFGPGTRLTVL.

This rearrangement joins TRBV27 to TRBJ2-7; D may be TRBD2 (6 bases). The CDR3 runs 16 residues. The V and J ends lost 2 bases and 7 bases respectively, with 21 bases between them. Germline V CDR1 and CDR2: MNHEY, SMNVEV (reference sequence). The CDR3 DNA sequence: TGTGCCAGCAGTTTAAGAGCTTCTGGGGACTCCAGGGAGCAGTACTTC. Translation: CASSLRASGDSREQYF.

In DNA, the CDR3 is TGTGCCAGCAGCTTACAAGGGGGCGGGGAGACCCAGTACTTC. Translated, it gives CASSLQGGGETQYF. The V gene is TRBV7-9, the J gene TRBJ2-5; 7 bases align to TRBD1. CDR1 is SEHNR and CDR2 is FQNEAQ in the germline V gene (reference sequence). This CDR3 has 14 amino acids. V shed 2 bases and J 5 bases; nucleotides not matched to a gene: 5.

The CDR3 DNA reads as TGTGCCAGCAGCCTCGGCGGTAGCGGGAGCTACGAGCAGTACTTC. Translation: CASSLGGSGSYEQYF. This chain connects TRBV9 to TRBJ2-7; 9 nucleotides line up with TRBD2. The germline V gene has CDR1 SGDLS and CDR2 YYNGEE. This CDR3 has 15 amino acids. J was trimmed by 3 bases and V by 4 bases; bases with no gene match: 8. The complete variable domain, with remaining parts taken from reference TRBV9 and TRBJ2-7, reads DSGVTQTPKHLITATGQRVTLRCSPRSGDLSVYWYQQSLDQGLQFLIQYYNGEERAKGNILERFSAQQFPDLHSELNLSSLELGDSALYFCASSLGGSGSYEQYFGPGTRLTVT.

The chain has TRBV5-4 and TRBJ1-2; weak D call: TRBD1 (5 bases). Trimming left V 1 base short and J 7 bases short, with 17 bases between. This CDR3 is 15 amino acids long. Germline-derived CDR1 and CDR2 are SGHNT and YYREEE (reference sequence). In nucleotides, the CDR3 is TGTGCCAGCAGCTTGCCCGAGCGGGGCTTTGCTGGCTACACCTTC. Protein product: CASSLPERGFAGYTF.

This clone was recorded once. The genes are TRBV7-6 and TRBJ2-7; the match to TRBD2 covers 11 bases. Germline V gene lookup returns CDR1 SGHVS and CDR2 FNYEAQ. The V and J ends lost 4 bases and 5 bases, in that order; junction bases with no gene match: 7. The CDR3 totals 15 residues. The CDR3 region is CASSSRLAGMDEQYF. CDR3 bases: TGTGCCAGCAGCTCCCGACTAGCGGGGATGGACGAGCAGTACTTC.

The V call is TRBV5-4, the J call TRBJ2-1, with D hard to call. V dropped 0 bases and J dropped 6 bases, with 7 bases sitting between them. Germline assignment: CDR1 SGHNT and CDR2 YYREEE (reference sequence). This CDR3 region has 13 residues. Written as DNA, the CDR3 is TGTGCCAGCAGCTTGGAGAGCCCCAATGAGCAGTTCTTC. Protein: CASSLESPNEQFF.

V is TRBV9 and J is TRBJ1-2; TRBD1 agrees at 10 bases. CDR3 size: 15 residues. From germline, CDR1 is SGDLS and CDR2 YYNGEE. Trimming at V came to 0 bases and at J to 7 bases, leaving 6 bases not matched to a gene. This CDR3 is CASSVDGRTGGGYTF. The CDR3, as DNA: TGTGCCAGCAGCGTAGATGGAAGGACAGGGGGTGGCTACACCTTC. The entire variable domain, with the rest obtained from reference TRBV9 and TRBJ1-2, is as follows: DSGVTQTPKHLITATGQRVTLRCSPRSGDLSVYWYQQSLDQGLQFLIQYYNGEERAKGNILERFSAQQFPDLHSELNLSSLELGDSALYFCASSVDGRTGGGYTFGSGTRLTVV.

The V gene is TRBV29-1, the J gene TRBJ2-7; 10 bases fit TRBD1. Germline values: CDR1 SQVTM, CDR2 ANQGSEA. Trimming at V came to 0 bases and at J to 5 bases, leaving 7 bases not matched to a gene. The CDR3 contains 15 residues. In DNA form, the CDR3 reads TGCAGCGTTGAAGAGCCGACAGGGGGCAGCGACGAGCAGTACTTC. Protein product: CSVEEPTGGSDEQYF.

The chain recombines TRBV7-9 with TRBJ2-5; possibly TRBD1 or TRBD2 for D (5 bases each). The CDR3 sequence is 16 residues long. CDR1 and CDR2 from the germline V gene are SEHNR and FQNEAQ (reference sequence). Trimming stripped 0 bases from V and 5 bases from J, with 16 bases between. CDR3 sequence reads: CASSLARATGQETQYF. CDR3 nucleotide sequence: TGTGCCAGCAGCTTAGCGAGGGCGACGGGGCAGGAGACCCAGTACTTC.

CDR3 in DNA: TGTGCCTGGAGTGTGTGGGATACGCAGTATTTT. Amino acid sequence: CAWSVWDTQYF. V usage is TRBV30 and J usage is TRBJ2-3, with D hard to call. Deletions cut 0 bases from V and 6 bases from J, with 4 bases between. The CDR3 has 11 residues. Germline V gene sequence: CDR1 GTSNPN, CDR2 SVGIG (reference sequence).

This clone appeared many times. This chain connects TRBV7-2 to TRBJ1-1; perhaps TRBD1 as D (5 bases). Trimming took off 5 bases at V and 4 bases at J, with 14 bases between the two ends. Germline-derived CDR1 and CDR2 are SGHTA and FQGNSA. This CDR3 region has 14 residues. The CDR3 sequence is CASSRGGTATEAFF. Here the CDR3 DNA reads TGTGCCAGCAGCCGTGGGGGGACGGCCACTGAAGCTTTCTTT.

In the case of this clone: The same CDR3 can be traced to other DNA sequences in this sample. This chain joins TRBV18 and TRBJ1-5; no clear D. Looked up from germline, CDR1 is KGHSH and CDR2 is LQKENI. The CDR3 extends over 14 amino acids. V was clipped by 2 bases and J by 4 bases, with 9 bases between them. CDR3: CASSPGTGNQPQHF. In DNA form, the CDR3 reads TGTGCCAGCTCACCAGGAACGGGGAATCAGCCCCAGCATTTT.

This rearrangement joins TRBV5-4 to TRBJ2-5; weak D call: TRBD2 (6 bases). The germline V gene encodes CDR1 SGHNT and CDR2 YYREEE (reference sequence). CDR3 size: 14 residues. V dropped 2 bases and J dropped 2 bases, with 10 bases sitting between them. DNA of the CDR3: TGTGCCAGCAGCTTATCTGGGGGGCAAGAGACCCAGTACTTC. Translation gives CASSLSGGQETQYF.

The chain recombines TRBV7-9 with TRBJ2-1; D uncertain. The V gene lost 3 bases and the J gene lost 0 bases, with 12 bases spanning the gap. CDR3 size: 16 residues. CDR1 SEHNR and CDR2 FQNEAQ come from the germline V gene (reference sequence). CDR3 loop: CASSFSPRSSYNEQFF. As DNA, the CDR3 is TGTGCCAGCAGCTTTAGTCCAAGGTCCTCCTACAATGAGCAGTTCTTC.

The rearrangement links TRBV5-1 to TRBJ1-1; D uncertain. CDR3 length: 14 amino acids. Trimming cost V 1 base and J 4 bases, with 11 bases left between them. The germline V gene encodes CDR1 SGHRS and CDR2 YFSETQ. CDR3 sequence reads: CASSLTARVTEAFF. DNA of the CDR3: TGCGCCAGCAGCTTGACAGCTAGGGTCACTGAAGCTTTCTTT.

This clone was picked up a small number of times. This sequence joins TRBV7-3 and TRBJ2-5, with 9 bases fitting TRBD2. Matching the DNA end better, TRBJ2-7 makes the J call doubtful. Germline loops: CDR1 SGHTA, CDR2 FQGTGA. There are 17 residues in the CDR3. Here the CDR3 reads CASSLTPPGTSRHEQYF. The CDR3 nucleotides are TGTGCCAGCAGCTTAACGCCCCCCGGGACTAGCAGGCACGAGCAGTACTTC.

Details on this clone: A much larger clone is a single base away; this may be a read error. The CDR3 end shows no conserved phenylalanine or tryptophan, and so a read error is likely. The chain's CDR3 is CASSIVGSDIQYS. Written as DNA, the CDR3 is TGTGCCAGTAGTATAGTAGGGTCGGACATTCAGTACTCC. This rearrangement joins TRBV19 to TRBJ2-4; no definite D call. The CDR3 is made up of 13 amino acids. Germline CDR1 reads LNHDA; CDR2 reads SQIVND (reference sequence). Trimming took 1 base from V and 8 from J, leaving 9 bases between them.

Remarks on this clone: Likely a read error: the CDR3 ends without its conserved phenylalanine or tryptophan. CDR3 sequence (DNA): TGCGCCAGCGGCGCGGACATGTACACTGAAGCTTTCCTT. Translation: CASGADMYTEAFL. The chain employs TRBV5-1 and TRBJ1-1, with D possibly matching TRBD1 (5 bases). Germline-derived CDR1 and CDR2 are SGHRS and YFSETQ. There are 13 residues in the CDR3. The ends were cut back, 7 bases at V and 3 bases at J, with 13 bases in the middle.